The 6 T cell receptor beta chains below all came from one sample that was sequenced in a study of cytomegalovirus exposure and HLA in healthy donors. A multiplex PCR was run with 60 Vbeta primers and 13 Jbeta primers. Libraries were prepared by immunoSEQ multiplex PCR; TCRdb keeps only in-frame clonotypes and omits some of them. This table has some 65,000 clones, 78% appearing once. Source material: PBMCs. Source of these receptors: a girl aged 5-17 years in good health and CMV-seropositive.

The genes are TRBV29-1 and TRBJ2-1; D possibly corresponds to TRBD2 (5 bases). From germline, CDR1 is SQVTM and CDR2 ANQGSEA. V was cut by 4 bases and J by 7 bases, with 17 bases left in between. This CDR3 spans 14 amino acids. The CDR3 spells CSVASLEDWNEQFF. DNA of the CDR3: TGCAGCGTTGCCTCTTTAGAGGACTGGAATGAGCAGTTCTTC.

The chain uses TRBV25-1 and TRBJ2-7, with D maybe TRBD2 (5 bases). Germline values: CDR1 MGHDK, CDR2 SYGVNS. The CDR3 loop spans 12 amino acids. V lost 4 bases and J 3 bases, leaving 7 bases between the germline ends. The CDR3 region has the DNA TGTGCCAGCAGTGCGGACTTCTACGAGCAGTACTTC. It codes for CASSADFYEQYF.

This clone was detected only a few times. J is TRBJ1-5 and V is TRBV9; the match to TRBD1 covers 10 bases. This CDR3 is 14 amino acids long. Germline V lookup: CDR1 SGDLS, CDR2 YYNGEE. The junction had 8 bases not matched to a gene; V was cut back by 4 bases and J by 10 bases. The CDR3 spells CASSPGTGEDPQHF. The CDR3 DNA reads as TGTGCCAGCAGCCCAGGGACAGGGGAGGATCCCCAGCATTTT. The full variable domain, in which reference TRBV9 and TRBJ1-5 provide the parts outside the CDR3, is DSGVTQTPKHLITATGQRVTLRCSPRSGDLSVYWYQQSLDQGLQFLIQYYNGEERAKGNILERFSAQQFPDLHSELNLSSLELGDSALYFCASSPGTGEDPQHFGDGTRLSIL.

This chain uses TRBV11-2 with TRBJ1-1; 7 nucleotides match TRBD1. The V gene's germline CDR1 is SGHAT and CDR2 FQNNGV. This CDR3 is built from 16 residues. The junction had 5 bases not matched to a gene; V was cut back by 1 base and J by 0 bases. The CDR3 sequence: CASSLARQGVNTEAFF. DNA for the CDR3: TGTGCCAGCAGCTTAGCCCGACAGGGTGTGAACACTGAAGCTTTCTTT.

The chain recombines TRBV29-1 with TRBJ2-2, with D uncertain. V lost 5 bases and J lost 0, with 10 bases in between. The germline V gene encodes CDR1 SQVTM and CDR2 ANQGSEA. This CDR3 comprises 14 residues. The CDR3 loop is CSVLVFANTGELFF. CDR3 DNA sequence: TGCAGCGTTCTCGTTTTTGCGAACACCGGGGAGCTGTTTTTT.

The V call is TRBV5-6, the J call TRBJ2-1; TRBD1 matches 8 bases. This CDR3 region has 16 residues. Unmatched junction bases numbered 9, after V lost 4 bases and J lost 3 bases. CDR1 is SGHDT and CDR2 is YYEEEE in the germline V gene. In DNA, the CDR3 is TGTGCCAGCAGCAGGGGACAGGAAAATCTCTACAATGAGCAGTTCTTC. This codes for CASSRGQENLYNEQFF.